This T cell receptor beta chain was profiled in a study of cytotoxic CD8 clonotypes in ibrutinib-treated CLL. For the study at large: Partial response occurred in approximately 24 patients and complete response in 2; at median approximately 65 months, approximately 14 remained remitted and roughly 12 progressed. Investigators collected response samples after a median roughly 13 months of treatment, range 6 to 36. General study points: Baseline clonality, higher than in age-matched healthy donors, tracked circulating CD8+ T-cell counts. Clonality climbed at ibrutinib response, then dropped toward baseline at progression.

This clone turned up a few times. Antigen unknown. Profiling relied on immunoSEQ multiplex PCR, and the TCRdb table lists in-frame clones only, not all of them. The repertoire consists of about 130,000 clones, with around four fifths occurring once and the leading ten covering 2.5% to 3.5%. The V gene lost 2 bases and the J gene lost 4 bases, with 8 bases spanning the gap. CDR3 length equals 13 residues. In germline, CDR1 is SGHAT, CDR2 FQNNGV. The source material was PBMCs, sampled after 24 months of ibrutinib treatment. The chain couples TRBV11-2 to TRBJ1-1; no clear D gene. The TCR originated in a human donor with chronic lymphocytic leukemia. CDR3 coding DNA: TGTGCCAGCAGCTTAAGCTGGCGCACTGAAGCTTTCTTT. This codes for CASSLSWRTEAFF.